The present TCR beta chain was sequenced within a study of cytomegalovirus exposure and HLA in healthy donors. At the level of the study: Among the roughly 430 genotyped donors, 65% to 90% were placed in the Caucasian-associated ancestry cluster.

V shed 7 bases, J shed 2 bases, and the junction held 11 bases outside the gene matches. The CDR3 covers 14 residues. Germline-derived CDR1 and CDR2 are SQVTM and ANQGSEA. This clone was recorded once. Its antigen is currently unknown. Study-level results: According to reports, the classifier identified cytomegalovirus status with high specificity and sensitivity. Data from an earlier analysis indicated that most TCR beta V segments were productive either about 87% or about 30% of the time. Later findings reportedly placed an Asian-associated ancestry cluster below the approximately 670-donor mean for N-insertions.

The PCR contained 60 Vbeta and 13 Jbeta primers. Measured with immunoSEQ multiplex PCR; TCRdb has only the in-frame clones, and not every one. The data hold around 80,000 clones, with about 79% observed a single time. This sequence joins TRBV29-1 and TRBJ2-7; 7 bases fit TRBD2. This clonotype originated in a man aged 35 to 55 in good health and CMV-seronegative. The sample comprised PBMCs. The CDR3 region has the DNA TGCAGCGCATCGGGAGCTAGCGGACCCTACGAGCAGTACTTC. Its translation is CSASGASGPYEQYF.